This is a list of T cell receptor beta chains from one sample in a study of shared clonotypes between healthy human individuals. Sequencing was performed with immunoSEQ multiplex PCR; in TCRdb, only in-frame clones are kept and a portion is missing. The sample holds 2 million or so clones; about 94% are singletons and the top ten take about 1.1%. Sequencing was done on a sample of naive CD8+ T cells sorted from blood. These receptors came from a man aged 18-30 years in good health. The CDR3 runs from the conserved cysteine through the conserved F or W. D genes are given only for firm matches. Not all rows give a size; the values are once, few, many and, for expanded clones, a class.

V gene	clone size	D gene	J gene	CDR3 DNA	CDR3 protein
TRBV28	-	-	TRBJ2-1	TGTGCCAGCAGTTTGAGGGGTTTCAATGAGCAGTTCTTC	CASSLRGFNEQFF
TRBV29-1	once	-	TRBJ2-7	TGCAGCTTTAAAGCACAGGGTTCCCTCTACGAGCAGTACTTC	CSFKAQGSLYEQYF
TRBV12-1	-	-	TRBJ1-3	TGTGCCAGCAGCTTTCAGTCGACCCCGGCCTGGAGAGGAAACACCATATATTTT	CASSFQSTPAWRGNTIYF
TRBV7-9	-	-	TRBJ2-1	TGTGCCAGCAGCTTAATCCCCGCCCCCTACAATGAGCAGTTCTTC	CASSLIPAPYNEQFF
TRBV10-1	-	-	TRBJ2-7	TGCGCCAGCAGTGAGATCGGGTACGAGCAGTACTTC	CASSEIGYEQYF
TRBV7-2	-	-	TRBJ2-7	TGTGCCAGCAGCTTAGCCCCTCCGGGGACCTACGAGCAGTACTTC	CASSLAPPGTYEQYF
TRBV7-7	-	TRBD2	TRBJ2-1	TGTGCTAGCAGCTTAGTCCGGGGGGGCGATGAGCAGTTCTTC	CASSLVRGGDEQFF
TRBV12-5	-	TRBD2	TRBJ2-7	TGTGCTAGTGGTTTGGAAGTGATAGCCTGGACTAGCGGTACCTACGAGCAGTACTTC	CASGLEVIAWTSGTYEQYF
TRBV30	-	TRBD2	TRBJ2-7	TGTGCCTGGAGTGTAGGGGCGGGAGACTACGAGCAGTACTTC	CAWSVGAGDYEQYF
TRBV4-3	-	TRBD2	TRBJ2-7	TGCGCCAGCAGCCTTAGAGCGGGAGGGCCTCTCGAGCAGTACTTC	CASSLRAGGPLEQYF
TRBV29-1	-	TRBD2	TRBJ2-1	TGCAGCGTTGAAGAACATGGGCTAGCGGCCTACAATGAGCAGTTCTTC	CSVEEHGLAAYNEQFF
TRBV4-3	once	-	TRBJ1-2	TGCGCCAGCAGCCAAGATTTGGGGACACAGTTAAACTATGGCTACACCTTC	CASSQDLGTQLNYGYTF
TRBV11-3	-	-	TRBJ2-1	TGTGCCAGCAGCTTTGGATGGACTGAGCAGTTCTTC	CASSFGWTEQFF
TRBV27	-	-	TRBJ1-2	TGTGCCAGCAGCCCACTAACGGGACCCAACTATGGCTACACCTTC	CASSPLTGPNYGYTF
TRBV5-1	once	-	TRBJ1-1	TGCGCCAGCAAGTTAGGCGTGAACACTGAAGCTTTCTTT	CASKLGVNTEAFF
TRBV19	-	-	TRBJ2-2	TGTGCCAGTAGTTTGAAGTCGTACACCGGGGAGCTGTTTTTT	CASSLKSYTGELFF
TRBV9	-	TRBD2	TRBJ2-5	TGTGCCAGCACGGTTTCGGGGGGCCAAGAGACCCAGTACTTC	CASTVSGGQETQYF
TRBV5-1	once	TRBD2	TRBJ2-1	TGCGCCAGCACCGTTGGTAGCGGGAGGAACCAGTTCTTC	CASTVGSGRNQFF
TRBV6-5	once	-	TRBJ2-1	TGTGCCAGCAGTTACCGGGACGGGCCCTACAATGAGCAGTTCTTC	CASSYRDGPYNEQFF
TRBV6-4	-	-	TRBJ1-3	TGTGCCAGCACTGTAGGAACTGGAAACACCATATATTTT	CASTVGTGNTIYF
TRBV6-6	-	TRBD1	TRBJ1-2	TGTGCCAGCAGTCCCGAGACAGGGGCTAACTATGGCTACACCTTC	CASSPETGANYGYTF
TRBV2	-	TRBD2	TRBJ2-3	TGTGCCAGCAGTGAAGCGAGGGTAGCGGGGGGCACAGATACGCAGTATTTT	CASSEARVAGGTDTQYF
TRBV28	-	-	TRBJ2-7	TGTGCCAGCAGTGAACAGGGCTACGAGCAGTACTTC	CASSEQGYEQYF
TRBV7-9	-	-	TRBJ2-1	TGTGCCAGCAGCTTCGGTAGGCAGGCGGACAATGAGCAGTTCTTC	CASSFGRQADNEQFF
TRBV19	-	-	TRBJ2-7	TGTGCCAGTAGTATTACGGACGGTTCCTACGAGCAGTACTTC	CASSITDGSYEQYF
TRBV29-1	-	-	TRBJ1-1	TGCAGCATTGGGGAGGGTGGTGCTGAAGCTTTCTTT	CSIGEGGAEAFF
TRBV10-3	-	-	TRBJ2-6	TGTGCCATCAGTGGGGGCCTTTCCTCTGGGGCCAACGTCCTGACTTTC	CAISGGLSSGANVLTF
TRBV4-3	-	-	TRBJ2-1	TGCGCCAGCAGCCAAGACGGGGACATCTACAATGAGCAGTTCTTC	CASSQDGDIYNEQFF
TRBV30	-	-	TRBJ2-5	TGTGCCTGGACGGTGGGCCAAGAGACCCAGTACTTC	CAWTVGQETQYF
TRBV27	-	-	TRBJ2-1	TGTGCCAGCAGTCCCCGGTTGGGGTCCCACAATGAGCAGTTCTTC	CASSPRLGSHNEQFF
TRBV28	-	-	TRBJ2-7	TGTGCCAGCAGCCTCGGACAGACCTACGAGCAGTACTTC	CASSLGQTYEQYF
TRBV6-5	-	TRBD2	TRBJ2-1	TGTGCCAGCAGTTGGGCGGGAGGGGGTGAGCAGTTCTTC	CASSWAGGGEQFF
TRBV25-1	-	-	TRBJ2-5	TGTGCCAGCGCACTGACAGTCCAAGAGACCCAGTACTTC	CASALTVQETQYF
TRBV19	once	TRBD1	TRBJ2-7	TGTGCCAGTAGCCTCGACAGGGCCTACGAGCAGTACTTC	CASSLDRAYEQYF
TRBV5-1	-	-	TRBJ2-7	TGCGCCAGCAGCTTGGTTGTCAGGTCCTACGAGCAGTACTTC	CASSLVVRSYEQYF
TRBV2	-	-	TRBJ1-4	TGTGCCAGCAGTGAAGTGGGAAGGGGAGATGAAAAACTGTTTTTT	CASSEVGRGDEKLFF
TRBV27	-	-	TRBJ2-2	TGTGCCAGCAGTTTATTCTCGAGGGAGTACACCGGGGAGCTGTTTTTT	CASSLFSREYTGELFF
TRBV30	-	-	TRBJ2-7	TGTGCCTGGAGTGTACAACCCTACGAGCAGTACTTC	CAWSVQPYEQYF
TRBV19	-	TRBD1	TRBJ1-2	TGTGCCAGTAGGGGGACAGACCCTAACTATGGCTACACCTTC	CASRGTDPNYGYTF
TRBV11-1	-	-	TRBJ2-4	TGTGCCAGCAGCTTAGACAGGGAGAGCATTCAGTACTTC	CASSLDRESIQYF
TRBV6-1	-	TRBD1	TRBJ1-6	TGTGCCAGCAGTGAAGAGACAGGGAGTTCACCCCTCCACTTT	CASSEETGSSPLHF
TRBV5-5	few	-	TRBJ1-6	TGTGCCAGCAGCCTGGGCCTGAATAATTCACCCCTCCACTTT	CASSLGLNNSPLHF